The 2 T cell receptor beta chains listed next were all sequenced from one sample in a study of technical replicates of blood from a handful of donors. Clones were read by immunoSEQ multiplex PCR, and TCRdb kept only the in-frame ones, dropping some. The profile shows some 70,000 clones, about 97% of them singletons. Sequenced input: T cells isolated from PBMCs. These TCRs come from a human donor in good health.

The chain is built from TRBV9 and TRBJ2-1, with TRBD1 matching 8 bases. The V segment lost 0 bases and the J segment 8 bases; nucleotides outside the gene matches: 7. Per the germline V gene, CDR1 is SGDLS and CDR2 is YYNGEE. The CDR3 has 15 residues. Here the CDR3 reads CASSVGLDRGDEQFF. DNA for the CDR3: TGTGCCAGCAGCGTAGGACTAGACAGGGGAGATGAGCAGTTCTTC.

This rearrangement joins TRBV6-1 to TRBJ2-1; TRBD2 might be the D (7 bases). The CDR3 has 14 amino acids. Trimming left V 3 bases short and J 7 bases short, with 13 bases between. Germline-derived CDR1 and CDR2 are MNHNS and SASEGT. The CDR3 bases are TGTGCCAGCAGTGATCAGAGGGGGGGGAATGAGCAGTTCTTC. It specifies CASSDQRGGNEQFF.